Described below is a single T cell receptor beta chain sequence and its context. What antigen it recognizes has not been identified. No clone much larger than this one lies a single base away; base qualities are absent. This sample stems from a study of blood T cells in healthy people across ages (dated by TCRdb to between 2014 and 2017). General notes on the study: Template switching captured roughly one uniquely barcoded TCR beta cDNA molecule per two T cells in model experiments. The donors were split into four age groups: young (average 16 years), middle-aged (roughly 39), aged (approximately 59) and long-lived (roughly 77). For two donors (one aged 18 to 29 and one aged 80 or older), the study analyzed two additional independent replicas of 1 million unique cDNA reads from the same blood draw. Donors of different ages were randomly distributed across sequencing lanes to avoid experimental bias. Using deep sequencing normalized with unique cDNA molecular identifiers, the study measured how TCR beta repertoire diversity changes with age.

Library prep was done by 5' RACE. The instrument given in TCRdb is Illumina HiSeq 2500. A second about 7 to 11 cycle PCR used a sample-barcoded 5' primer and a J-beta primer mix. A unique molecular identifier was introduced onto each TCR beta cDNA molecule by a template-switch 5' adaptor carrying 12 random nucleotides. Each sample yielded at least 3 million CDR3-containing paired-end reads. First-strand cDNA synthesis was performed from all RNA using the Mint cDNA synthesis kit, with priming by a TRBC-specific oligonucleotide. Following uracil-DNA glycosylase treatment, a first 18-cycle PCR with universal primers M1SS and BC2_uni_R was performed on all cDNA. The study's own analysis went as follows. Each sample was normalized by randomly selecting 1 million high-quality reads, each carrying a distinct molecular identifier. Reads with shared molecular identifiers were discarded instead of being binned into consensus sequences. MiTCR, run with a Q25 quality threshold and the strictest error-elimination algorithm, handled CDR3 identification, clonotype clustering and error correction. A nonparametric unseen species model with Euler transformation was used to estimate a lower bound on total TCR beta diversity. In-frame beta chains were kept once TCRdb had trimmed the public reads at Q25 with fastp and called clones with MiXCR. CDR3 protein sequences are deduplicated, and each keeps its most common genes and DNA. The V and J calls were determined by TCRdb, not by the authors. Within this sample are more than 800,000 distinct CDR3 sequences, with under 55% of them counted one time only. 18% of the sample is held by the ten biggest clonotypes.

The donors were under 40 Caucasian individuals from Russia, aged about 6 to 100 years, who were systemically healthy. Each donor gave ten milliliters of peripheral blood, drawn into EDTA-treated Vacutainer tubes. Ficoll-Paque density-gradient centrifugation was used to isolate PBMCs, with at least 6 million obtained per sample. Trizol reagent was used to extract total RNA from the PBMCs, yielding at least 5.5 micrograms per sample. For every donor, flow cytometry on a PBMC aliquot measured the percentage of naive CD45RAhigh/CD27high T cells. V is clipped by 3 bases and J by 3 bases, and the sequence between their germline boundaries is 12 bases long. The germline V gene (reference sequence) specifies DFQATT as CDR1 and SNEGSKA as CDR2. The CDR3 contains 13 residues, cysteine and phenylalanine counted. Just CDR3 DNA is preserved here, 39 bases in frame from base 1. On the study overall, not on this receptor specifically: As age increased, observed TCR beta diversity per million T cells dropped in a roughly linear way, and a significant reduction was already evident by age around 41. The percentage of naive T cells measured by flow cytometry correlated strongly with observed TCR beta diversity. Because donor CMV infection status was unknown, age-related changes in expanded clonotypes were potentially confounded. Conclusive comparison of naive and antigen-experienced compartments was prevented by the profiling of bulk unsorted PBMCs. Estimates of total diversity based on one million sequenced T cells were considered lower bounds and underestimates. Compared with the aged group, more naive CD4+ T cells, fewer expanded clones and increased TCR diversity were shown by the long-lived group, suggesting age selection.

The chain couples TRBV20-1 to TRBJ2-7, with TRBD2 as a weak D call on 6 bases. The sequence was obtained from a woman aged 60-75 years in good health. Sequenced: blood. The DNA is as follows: TGCAGTGCTAGTGGCGGGACCAACTACGAGCAGTACTTC. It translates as CSASGGTNYEQYF.